A single sample is the source of the 27 T cell receptor beta chains below, sequenced in a study of blood T cell repertoires in COVID-19. Sequencing used immunoSEQ multiplex PCR; TCRdb keeps in-frame clones, though not all of them. The table shows 30,000 to 45,000 clones, with around 90% occurring only once. The sample comprised peripheral blood. The source is a human donor in a cohort sampled during active COVID-19.

CDR3 sequence: CASSPGPNEKLFF. Here the CDR3 DNA reads TGCGCCAGCAGCCCAGGGCCTAATGAAAAACTGTTTTTT. J is TRBJ1-4 and V is TRBV5-1; a possible D gene is TRBD1 (5 bases). CDR3 length equals 13 residues. Germline-derived CDR1 and CDR2 are SGHRS and YFSETQ. Trimming took off 4 bases at V and 3 bases at J, with 7 bases between the two ends.

CDR3 protein: CASSQVDRGQGYTF. In nucleotides, the CDR3 is TGTGCCAGCAGCCAAGTGGACCGGGGTCAGGGCTACACCTTC. This chain uses TRBV3-1 (or the pseudogene TRBV3-2) with TRBJ1-2; D uncertain. The CDR3 consists of 14 residues. V lost 1 base, J lost 8 bases, and 14 bases lay in between. Germline assignment: CDR1 LGHDT and CDR2 YNNKEL (reference sequence).

The rearrangement uses TRBV29-1 and TRBJ1-2; TRBD1 is a possible D gene (6 bases). CDR3 length: 18 amino acids. V lost 5 bases and J 2 bases, leaving 27 bases between the germline ends. The germline CDR1 and CDR2 sequences are SQVTM and ANQGSEA. The CDR3 reads CSVPPRPTGFEDNYGYTF. The CDR3, as DNA: TGCAGCGTTCCGCCGAGGCCAACAGGGTTCGAGGACAACTATGGCTACACCTTC.

This chain links TRBV7-3 with TRBJ2-3; D perhaps matches TRBD2 (6 bases). Germline assignment: CDR1 SGHTA and CDR2 FQGTGA. The CDR3 is 14 residues long. Trimming took off 3 bases at V and 5 bases at J, with 12 bases between the two ends. The CDR3 region has the DNA TGTGCCAGCAGCTTCCGGGACGGGGGAGATACGCAGTATTTT. Amino acid sequence: CASSFRDGGDTQYF.

The rearrangement joins TRBV19 to TRBJ2-1, with 11 bases lining up with TRBD2. The trim removed 4 bases at V and 3 bases at J, leaving 5 bases unmatched. The CDR3 runs 16 residues. CDR1 is LNHDA and CDR2 is SQIVND in the germline V gene (reference sequence). The CDR3 sequence: CASSTSGTSGYNEQFF. CDR3 bases: TGTGCCAGTAGTACCTCCGGGACTAGCGGCTACAATGAGCAGTTCTTC.

The V call is TRBV6-6, the J call TRBJ1-5; tentatively, D is TRBD1 (5 bases). Germline values: CDR1 MNHNY, CDR2 SVGAGI (reference sequence). The CDR3 is made up of 14 amino acids. Trimming took 7 bases from V and 6 from J, leaving 16 bases between them. The DNA for the CDR3 is TGTGCCAGCAACCTTGCAGGGAGGGGTCAGCCCCAGCATTTT. Translation: CASNLAGRGQPQHF.

V gene TRBV29-1 combines with J gene TRBJ1-3; D possibly corresponds to TRBD1 (5 bases). The germline V and J ends were trimmed by 3 bases and 0 bases, with 12 bases remaining between them. Germline V lookup: CDR1 SQVTM, CDR2 ANQGSEA. CDR3 size: 15 residues. The CDR3 reads CSVEGDYNSGNTIYF. The CDR3 DNA reads TGCAGCGTTGAGGGGGACTACAACTCTGGAAACACCATATATTTT.

The gene calls are TRBV11-2 and TRBJ1-1; no clear D. V lost 7 bases, J lost 7 bases, and 16 bases lay in between. The CDR3 spans 13 residues. Germline values: CDR1 SGHAT, CDR2 FQNNGV. Here the CDR3 reads CASTPRRELEAFF. CDR3 coding DNA: TGTGCCAGCACCCCAAGGAGGGAGCTTGAAGCTTTCTTT.

This chain connects TRBV5-1 to TRBJ1-2, with D unresolved. This CDR3 comprises 13 residues. With 2 bases removed from V and 4 bases from J, the gap between germline ends came to 9 bases. CDR1 is SGHRS and CDR2 is YFSETQ in the germline V gene. CDR3 sequence reads: CASSFQEAYGYTF. The CDR3 bases are TGCGCCAGCAGCTTTCAGGAGGCCTATGGCTACACCTTC.

J is TRBJ2-5 and V is TRBV6-1; TRBD2 might be the D (5 bases). The ends were cut back, 2 bases at V and 5 bases at J, with 9 bases in the middle. CDR1 and CDR2 (germline): MNHNS, SASEGT. The length of the CDR3 is 13 residues. The CDR3 DNA sequence: TGTGCCAGCAGTGAACTTAGGAGGGAGACCCAGTACTTC. Its translation is CASSELRRETQYF.

This chain links TRBV12-5 with TRBJ2-7; 7 nucleotides line up with TRBD1. The trim removed 0 bases at V and 1 base at J, leaving 9 bases unmatched. The germline gives CDR1 LGHNT, CDR2 FRNRAP. The CDR3 is 17 amino acids. The CDR3 DNA is TGTGCTAGTGGTTTGGTACTGCCCAGACAGGGTTCCTACGAGCAGTACTTC. This sequence encodes CASGLVLPRQGSYEQYF.

This chain links TRBV19 with TRBJ1-2; unclear D gene. With 1 base removed from V and 4 bases from J, the gap between germline ends came to 13 bases. Per germline, CDR1 LNHDA and CDR2 SQIVND (reference sequence). The CDR3 covers 15 residues. The CDR3 loop reads CASSIGGQFFYGYTF. The CDR3 region has the DNA TGTGCCAGTAGTATAGGAGGGCAGTTCTTCTATGGCTACACCTTC.

This clone was seen only a few times. The chain uses TRBV28 and TRBJ2-3; 9 bases agree with TRBD2. This CDR3 contains 18 residues. J gave up 5 bases and V 3 bases, and 15 bases lay outside the gene matches. CDR1 and CDR2 from the germline V gene are MDHEN and SYDVKM. This CDR3 is CASSFPRFLAGEIDTQYF. DNA for the CDR3: TGTGCCAGCAGTTTCCCCAGATTCTTAGCGGGAGAGATAGATACGCAGTATTTT.

This chain connects TRBV6-5 to TRBJ2-7, with TRBD2 identical over 8 bases. Germline V gene lookup returns CDR1 MNHEY and CDR2 SVGAGI. With V trimmed by 5 bases and J by 4 bases, 7 bases remained unmatched. The CDR3 runs 14 residues. CDR3 nucleotides: TGTGCCAGCAGTCCCGGGGGGGGCCCGTACGAGCAGTACTTC. Amino acids: CASSPGGGPYEQYF.

The V gene is TRBV10-3, the J gene TRBJ1-4, with a tentative D call TRBD1 (5 bases). V was pared by 6 bases and J by 4 bases, with 9 bases between. The CDR3 consists of 13 residues. Germline values: CDR1 ENHRY, CDR2 SYGVKD. DNA for the CDR3: TGTGCCATCAGCAGGGTCCGTAATGAAAAACTGTTTTTT. Translating gives CAISRVRNEKLFF.

The V call is TRBV11-2, the J call TRBJ2-7, with 8 bases aligning to TRBD1. CDR3 length: 14 residues. The junction had 4 bases not matched to a gene; V was cut back by 1 base and J by 5 bases. In germline, CDR1 is SGHAT, CDR2 FQNNGV. The CDR3 bases are TGTGCCAGCAGCTTAGGGACAGGGAAAGACGAGCAGTACTTC. This gives the protein CASSLGTGKDEQYF. Looking up the rest from reference TRBV11-2 and TRBJ2-7 gives the full variable domain: EAGVAQSPRYKIIEKRQSVAFWCNPISGHATLYWYQQILGQGPKLLIQFQNNGVVDDSQLPKDRFSAERLKGVDSTLKIQPAKLEDSAVYLCASSLGTGKDEQYFGPGTRLTVT.

This clone occurred a few times. This chain uses TRBV4-1 with TRBJ2-2; possible D gene TRBD2, 7 bases. This CDR3 is built from 16 residues. Germline values: CDR1 MGHRA, CDR2 YSYEKL. V was pared by 7 bases and J by 4 bases, with 19 bases between. In DNA, the CDR3 is TGCGCCAGCACCGAAGGGGGGGGGCCGGGCACCGGGGAGCTGTTTTTT. It yields the protein CASTEGGGPGTGELFF.

This chain links TRBV13 with TRBJ2-7, with 8 bases lining up with TRBD2. Trimming at V came to 0 bases and at J to 3 bases, leaving 1 base not matched to a gene. Germline V lookup: CDR1 PRHDT, CDR2 FYEKMQ (reference sequence). CDR3 size: 14 residues. CDR3 in DNA: TGTGCCAGCAGCTTAGGGACTAGCGTCTACGAGCAGTACTTC. This translates into CASSLGTSVYEQYF.

The chain has TRBV27 and TRBJ1-2, with TRBD1 matching over 8 bases. V lost 6 bases, J lost 1 base, and 10 bases stayed unmatched. CDR1 is MNHEY and CDR2 is SMNVEV in the germline V gene (reference sequence). The CDR3 is 16 amino acids. Here the CDR3 DNA reads TGTGCCAGCAGGATAGGGACAGGTTTCTTTAACTATGGCTACACCTTC. This gives the protein CASRIGTGFFNYGYTF.

J is TRBJ1-1 and V is TRBV20-1; D ambiguous. Per germline, CDR1 DFQATT and CDR2 SNEGSKA (reference sequence). CDR3 length: 11 amino acids. V was trimmed by 2 bases and J by 6 bases, leaving 7 bases between them. CDR3 in amino acids: CSARLISEAFF. The CDR3 DNA follows: TGCAGTGCTAGACTTATTTCTGAAGCTTTCTTT.

The rearrangement uses TRBV3-1 (or the pseudogene TRBV3-2) and TRBJ1-1; D is uncertain. CDR3 length: 12 amino acids. Trimming took off 5 bases at V and 7 bases at J, with 11 bases between the two ends. Germline loops: CDR1 LGHDT, CDR2 YNNKEL (reference sequence). In DNA, the CDR3 is TGTGCCAGCAGCGAGAGAGGGATTGAAGCTTTCTTT. Translating it yields CASSERGIEAFF.

The V gene is TRBV28, the J gene TRBJ1-1; D possibly corresponds to TRBD1 (5 bases). CDR3 length: 13 amino acids. V was trimmed by 7 bases and J by 3 bases, leaving 12 bases between them. CDR1 and CDR2 from the germline V gene are MDHEN and SYDVKM. CDR3 coding DNA: TGTGCCAGCATAGAAGGGGCTTACACTGAAGCTTTCTTT. Encoded protein: CASIEGAYTEAFF.

The gene calls are TRBV6-4 and TRBJ1-6; 9 bases are shared with TRBD1. There are 13 residues in the CDR3. J gave up 7 bases and V 6 bases, and 1 base lay outside the gene matches. CDR1 and CDR2 from the germline V gene are MRHNA and SNTAGT. In DNA, the CDR3 is TGTGCCAGCAGAGGACAGGGGAATTCACCCCTCCACTTT. This encodes CASRGQGNSPLHF.

J is TRBJ2-1 and V is TRBV5-4; 8 nucleotides align to TRBD2. The J segment lost 3 bases and the V segment lost 1 base, leaving 3 bases of the junction unmatched. The CDR3 has 15 amino acids. Germline V gene data show CDR1 as SGHNT and CDR2 as YYREEE (reference sequence). CDR3 nucleotide sequence: TGTGCCAGCAGCTTGTCACTAGCGGTCTACAATGAGCAGTTCTTC. Its protein product is CASSLSLAVYNEQFF.

CDR3 sequence reads: CASSFRGILQFF. The CDR3 nucleotides are TGTGCCAGCAGTTTTCGCGGGATTTTGCAGTTCTTC. The V call is TRBV12-3 or TRBV12-4, the J call TRBJ2-1; tentatively, D is TRBD2 (6 bases). This CDR3 spans 12 amino acids. V was pared by 3 bases and J by 12 bases, with 12 bases between.

V gene TRBV11-2 combines with J gene TRBJ1-1, with 8 bases that match TRBD1. This CDR3 is built from 15 residues. V lost 5 bases and J lost 1; bases outside the gene matches: 6. In germline, CDR1 is SGHAT, CDR2 FQNNGV. CDR3: CASSRGDRWNTEAFF. CDR3 bases: TGTGCCAGCAGCCGAGGGGACAGGTGGAACACTGAAGCTTTCTTT.

CDR3 protein: CASSNRQGNTGELFF. Written as DNA, the CDR3 is TGTGCCAGCAGTAACCGACAGGGAAACACCGGGGAGCTGTTTTTT. The V call is TRBV6-1, the J call TRBJ2-2; 7 positions agree with TRBD1. Germline V gives CDR1 MNHNS, CDR2 SASEGT. CDR3 length equals 15 residues. V was pared by 5 bases and J by 2 bases, with 5 bases of the junction left unmatched.